This T cell receptor beta chain was sequenced during a study of cytomegalovirus exposure and HLA in healthy donors. Primers: 60 Vbeta forward and 13 Jbeta reverse. Sequencing was performed with immunoSEQ multiplex PCR; in TCRdb, only in-frame clones are kept and a portion is missing. The table records approximately 160,000 clones, approximately 81% of them present only once. CDR1 is SGHNT and CDR2 is YYREEE in the germline V gene (reference sequence). The CDR3 runs 12 residues. Trimming shortened V by 0 bases and J by 13 bases, and 14 bases separated the two germline ends. Material for sequencing was PBMCs. The chain is built from TRBV5-4 and TRBJ2-7; D is undetermined. The TCR originated in a male donor in good health and CMV-seronegative. CDR3 protein: CASSLVSEQIYF. The DNA for the CDR3 is TGTGCCAGCAGCTTGGTAAGCGAACAAATTTACTTC.